The 9 T cell receptor beta chains reported below all come from one sample, sequenced in a study of blood T cells in healthy people across ages. Together with a sample-barcoded 5' primer, a J-beta primer mix was included in a second PCR lasting about 7 to 11 cycles. TCRdb recomputed calls from the 5' RACE reads with MiXCR, one row per CDR3 protein. The repertoire holds some 1.4 million distinct CDR3 sequences, with around 42% as singletons. Specimen: blood. The receptor source for this set is a woman under 30 in good health.

The chain is built from TRBV10-3 and TRBJ1-1, with 11 positions matching TRBD1. The CDR3 has 15 amino acids. Looked up from germline, CDR1 is ENHRY and CDR2 is SYGVKD. The V gene end was trimmed by 3 bases and the J gene end by 7 bases; junction bases not matched to a gene: 7. CDR3 loop: CAISDQGTGGCEAFF. The CDR3 coding sequence is TGTGCCATCAGTGACCAAGGGACAGGGGGGTGTGAAGCTTTCTTT.

This rearrangement joins TRBV9 to TRBJ2-5, with 11 bases aligning to TRBD2. CDR1 SGDLS and CDR2 YYNGEE come from the germline V gene. V shed 1 base and J 9 bases; nucleotides not matched to a gene: 8. The CDR3 has 15 amino acids. The CDR3: CASSVRELAGEPQYF. As DNA, the CDR3 is TGTGCCAGCAGCGTAAGGGAACTAGCGGGAGAACCCCAGTACTTC.

This clonotype appeared a few times. The chain carries TRBV5-1 and TRBJ2-1; 8 bases match TRBD1. Looked up from germline, CDR1 is SGHRS and CDR2 is YFSETQ. The CDR3 loop spans 13 amino acids. Trimming took 7 bases from V and 13 from J; bases not matched to a gene: 13. DNA of the CDR3: TGCGCCAGCGGACAGGGAGGTGTAGTTACTCAGTTCTTC. This gives the protein CASGQGGVVTQFF.

About this clonotype itself: The junction shows a germline mismatch at one end, possibly a read error. The chain recombines TRBV12-3 or TRBV12-4 with TRBJ1-4; D may be TRBD1 (6 bases). The CDR3 has 14 residues. The CDR3 sequence is CASSLRQGREKPFF. The CDR3 nucleotides are TGTGCCAGCAGTTTACGGCAGGGGCGGGAAAAACCGTTTTTT.

This clonotype was detected a few times. The chain links TRBV28 to TRBJ1-2; weak D call: TRBD1 (6 bases). V dropped 6 bases and J dropped 8 bases, with 13 bases sitting between them. The V gene's germline CDR1 is MDHEN and CDR2 SYDVKM. The CDR3 loop spans 12 amino acids. CDR3 residues: CASRPTGGGYTF. The CDR3 region has the DNA TGTGCCAGCAGACCCACCGGGGGCGGCTACACCTTC.

This chain joins TRBV10-2 and TRBJ2-7, with 8 bases aligning to TRBD2. The germline V gene encodes CDR1 WSHSY and CDR2 SAAADI. This CDR3 is built from 16 residues. V was pared by 3 bases and J by 7 bases, with 14 bases of the junction left unmatched. In DNA form, the CDR3 reads TGCGCCAGCAGTGATTTAGGCAGCGGGGGATACAATGAGCAGTACTTC. This gives the protein CASSDLGSGGYNEQYF.

Concerning this clonotype itself: Its ends do not fully match the called genes, so a read error is possible. The chain couples TRBV4-1 to TRBJ2-1, with D unclear. The CDR3 totals 15 residues. Looked up from germline, CDR1 is MGHRA and CDR2 is YSYEKL. The chain's CDR3 is CARSPLGSSYNEQFF. DNA of the CDR3: TGCGCCCGCAGCCCCTTAGGCAGCTCCTACAATGAGCAGTTCTTC.

This clonotype was recorded once. CDR3 DNA: TGTGCCAGCATCGGGGCAGGACCAATGAACACTGAAGCTTTCTTT. It translates to CASIGAGPMNTEAFF. This chain uses TRBV6-5 with TRBJ1-1, with D maybe TRBD1 (5 bases). CDR1 and CDR2 (germline): MNHEY, SVGAGI. The germline V and J ends were trimmed by 7 bases and 0 bases, with 15 bases remaining between them. This CDR3 is 15 amino acids long.

The table lists this clonotype with many counts. The chain combines TRBV10-3 with TRBJ2-7; D unresolved. Trimming left V 7 bases short and J 0 bases short, with 13 bases between. Germline V gene data show CDR1 as ENHRY and CDR2 as SYGVKD. CDR3 length equals 14 residues. The CDR3 protein is CAITTDHSSYEQYF. The CDR3 DNA reads as TGTGCCATCACGACCGATCACAGCTCCTACGAGCAGTACTTC.